These 5 T cell receptor beta chains share one sample of origin, sequenced in a study of T cell changes during pregnancy in multiple sclerosis (dated by TCRdb to the late 2010s). Library creation used the immunoSEQ multiplex PCR assay. TCRdb took over this immuneACCESS table, retaining in-frame rearrangements with V and J assigned. Such tables are incomplete; in checked studies, under half of the missing clones stem from an unresolved V gene, and the remainder is unexplained. Across this sample there are about 49,000 clones, with roughly 92% seen only once. The top ten hold more than 0.95% of the sample. Sequenced material: peripheral blood, taken after pregnancy. The receptors here all came from a female donor with multiple sclerosis, enrolled in a pregnancy study.

The chain has TRBV19 and TRBJ2-7, with TRBD1 identical over 7 bases. The CDR3 spans 14 residues. Germline V gene sequence: CDR1 LNHDA, CDR2 SQIVND (reference sequence). The trim removed 5 bases at V and 4 bases at J, leaving 8 bases unmatched. CDR3 nucleotides: TGTGCCAGTAGTGACTTGGGACAGACTTACGAGCAGTACTTC. It yields the protein CASSDLGQTYEQYF.

V usage is TRBV30 and J usage is TRBJ1-2; 7 bases are a match to TRBD1. CDR1 is GTSNPN and CDR2 is SVGIG in the germline V gene (reference sequence). V lost 4 bases to trimming and J lost 8 bases; unmatched junction nucleotides: 10. The length of the CDR3 is 13 residues. As DNA, the CDR3 is TGTGCCTGGAACGAGGGAAACAGGGGAGGCTACACCTTC. Its protein product is CAWNEGNRGGYTF.

The genes are TRBV9 and TRBJ2-1; tentative D call: TRBD2 (7 bases). This CDR3 region has 15 residues. Trimming removed 1 base at V and 5 bases at J, with 13 bases between. Looked up from germline, CDR1 is SGDLS and CDR2 is YYNGEE. CDR3 loop: CASSVRAGDNNEQFF. DNA of the CDR3: TGTGCCAGCAGCGTAAGGGCGGGGGACAACAATGAGCAGTTCTTC. The full variable domain, completed using reference TRBV9 and TRBJ2-1, is DSGVTQTPKHLITATGQRVTLRCSPRSGDLSVYWYQQSLDQGLQFLIQYYNGEERAKGNILERFSAQQFPDLHSELNLSSLELGDSALYFCASSVRAGDNNEQFFGPGTRLTVL.

V usage is TRBV2 and J usage is TRBJ2-2; 9 positions agree with TRBD2. J was trimmed by 3 bases and V by 6 bases; bases with no gene match: 14. Germline assignment: CDR1 SNHLY and CDR2 FYNNEI. The CDR3 is made up of 18 amino acids. The chain's CDR3 is CASSHPVGSGGHTGELFF. CDR3 DNA: TGTGCCAGCAGCCACCCGGTGGGTAGCGGGGGCCACACCGGGGAGCTGTTTTTT. Full variable domain (missing parts from reference TRBV2 and TRBJ2-2): EPEVTQTPSHQVTQMGQEVILRCVPISNHLYFYWYRQILGQKVEFLVSFYNNEISEKSEIFDDQFSVERPDGSNFTLKIRSTKLEDSAMYFCASSHPVGSGGHTGELFFGEGSRLTVL.

The chain recombines TRBV27 with TRBJ2-7, with D possibly being TRBD1 (6 bases). V was clipped by 3 bases and J by 5 bases, with 11 bases between them. Germline V gene lookup returns CDR1 MNHEY and CDR2 SMNVEV (reference sequence). This CDR3 comprises 13 residues. The CDR3 protein is CASSLTGENEQYF. CDR3 in DNA: TGTGCCAGCAGTTTGACAGGTGAAAACGAGCAGTACTTC.